This T cell receptor beta chain was retrieved from a study of PD-1 blockade in classical Hodgkin lymphoma. Of note for this clone: Its specificity is not known.

Autologous stem cell transplantation was followed by relapse in every patient, and brentuximab vedotin exposure varied. Broader study findings: Any patient who commenced nivolumab under 1 year after ASCT was excluded. By C4D1, CD4+ diversity increased significantly, especially in complete responders. Patients with a complete response exhibited baseline diversity comparable to newly diagnosed patients.

TCRdb's copy holds only in-frame clones and misses some; the assay was immunoSEQ multiplex PCR. The sample contains some 23,000 clones, about 80% of which appear only once. The receptor's source is a human donor with classical Hodgkin lymphoma. The sequencing used peripheral blood mononuclear cells (PBMCs), collected before the second cycle of nivolumab.

The CDR3 DNA is TGTGCCACCAGCGGGACTTCCTACAGGGCAGATACGCAGTATTTT. It is translated as CATSGTSYRADTQYF. The J gene is TRBJ2-3, the V gene TRBV15, with D perhaps given as TRBD1 or TRBD2 (6 bases each). V was shortened by 5 bases and J by 4 bases, with 16 bases between the two germline ends. CDR1 and CDR2 from the germline V gene are LNHNV and YYDKDF (reference sequence). This CDR3 has 15 amino acids. The full variable domain, with the rest looked up from reference TRBV15 and TRBJ2-3, is DAMVIQNPRYQVTQFGKPVTLSCSQTLNHNVMYWYQQKSSQAPKLLFHYYDKDFNNEADTPDNFQSRRPNTSFCFLDIRSPGLGDTAMYLCATSGTSYRADTQYFGPGTRLTVL.